The 19 T cell receptor beta chains reported below all come from one sample, sequenced in a study of spatial heterogeneity in lung cancer. Specified time point: sample taken at primary tumor resection. Unsorted whole RNA of tumor, nontumor lung or frozen PBMC was sequenced. A single record per CDR3 protein comes from TCRdb applying MiXCR to the 5' RACE reads. Of around 87,000 distinct CDR3 sequences in the sample, over 9.5% were seen once. Specimen: PBMCs, collected at surgery. The receptor set was obtained from a male donor with early-stage non-small cell lung cancer.

This rearrangement joins TRBV4-3 to TRBJ1-1, with unresolved D. In germline, CDR1 is LGHNA, CDR2 YSLEER. The CDR3 runs 14 residues. V was pared by 0 bases and J by 2 bases, with 7 bases between. CDR3 DNA: TGCGCCAGCAGCCAAGATATAATCAACACTGAAGCTTTCTTT. Translating gives CASSQDIINTEAFF.

The chain joins TRBV5-1 to TRBJ2-7; 10 bases match TRBD1. Losses at the gene ends were 4 bases for V and 2 bases for J; bases not matched to a gene: 6. Germline lookup yields CDR1 SGHRS and CDR2 YFSETQ. The CDR3 sequence is 15 residues long. CDR3 in amino acids: CASSTSGTGAYEQYF. For the CDR3, the DNA is TGCGCCAGCAGCACCTCCGGGACAGGGGCCTACGAGCAGTACTTC.

The J gene is TRBJ2-1, the V gene TRBV15; possibly TRBD1 for D (5 bases). Germline V gives CDR1 LNHNV, CDR2 YYDKDF (reference sequence). The CDR3 runs 15 residues. V lost 0 bases to trimming and J lost 6 bases, with 12 bases between them. The CDR3 DNA sequence: TGTGCCACCAGCAGAGAAAAGATCCAGGGCAATGAGCAGTTCTTC. Translated: CATSREKIQGNEQFF.

The sample holds a few counts of this clonotype. The V call is TRBV10-3, the J call TRBJ2-3; the match to TRBD2 covers 9 bases. Germline-derived CDR1 and CDR2 are ENHRY and SYGVKD. J was trimmed by 5 bases and V by 3 bases; bases with no gene match: 18. The CDR3 has 19 amino acids. The CDR3 coding sequence is TGTGCCATCAGTGACCTCTCCGGGATGGAGCGGGAGGCGAGAGATACGCAGTATTTT. Translated, it gives CAISDLSGMEREARDTQYF.

The gene calls are TRBV6-4 and TRBJ2-2; unclear D gene. V was clipped by 0 bases and J by 3 bases, with 2 bases between them. CDR1 and CDR2 (germline): MRHNA, SNTAGT. The CDR3 consists of 13 residues. CDR3 amino acids: CASSDSYTGELFF. CDR3 bases: TGTGCCAGCAGTGACTCATACACCGGGGAGCTGTTTTTT.

The rearrangement links TRBV27 to TRBJ1-1, with TRBD1 matching 7 bases. V was pared by 5 bases and J by 1 base, with 10 bases of the junction left unmatched. The CDR3 is made up of 16 amino acids. CDR1 and CDR2 (germline): MNHEY, SMNVEV (reference sequence). The CDR3 loop reads CASSKSQGNPNTEAFF. DNA of the CDR3: TGTGCCAGCAGTAAGTCACAGGGGAACCCGAACACTGAAGCTTTCTTT.

This rearrangement joins TRBV5-8 to TRBJ2-7, with D tentatively TRBD2 (6 bases). This CDR3 has 14 amino acids. From germline, CDR1 is SGHTS and CDR2 YDEGEE. With 4 bases removed from V and 2 bases from J, the gap between germline ends came to 13 bases. CDR3 residues: CASSPRGVPYEQYF. The CDR3 coding sequence is TGTGCCAGCAGCCCCCGCGGGGTACCCTACGAGCAGTACTTC.

A few counts support this clonotype. The V gene is TRBV7-2, the J gene TRBJ2-3, with D uncertain. CDR3 length equals 15 residues. The germline V and J ends were trimmed by 2 bases and 1 base, with 10 bases remaining between them. CDR1 SGHTA and CDR2 FQGNSA come from the germline V gene. CDR3 in amino acids: CASSLSQARTDTQYF. CDR3 in DNA: TGTGCCAGCAGCTTAAGTCAGGCCCGCACAGATACGCAGTATTTT.

The chain carries TRBV20-1 and TRBJ2-3, with D possibly matching TRBD2 (7 bases). Germline-derived CDR1 and CDR2 are DFQATT and SNEGSKA (reference sequence). This CDR3 is built from 13 residues. Deletions cut 4 bases from V and 8 bases from J, with 16 bases between. CDR3 residues: CSATGETSSTQYF. In DNA form, the CDR3 reads TGCAGTGCTACAGGGGAGACTAGCAGTACGCAGTATTTT.

The rearrangement joins TRBV13 to TRBJ2-7; 9 bases match TRBD1. Germline CDR1 reads PRHDT; CDR2 reads FYEKMQ (reference sequence). The length of the CDR3 is 15 residues. V was pared by 4 bases and J by 2 bases, with 6 bases of the junction left unmatched. CDR3 region: CASSSRRQGAYEQYF. CDR3 DNA: TGTGCCAGCAGCTCAAGACGACAGGGGGCCTACGAGCAGTACTTC.

The chain combines TRBV28 with TRBJ2-7, with TRBD1 identical over 8 bases. This CDR3 is built from 15 residues. Per the germline V gene, CDR1 is MDHEN and CDR2 is SYDVKM. Losses at the gene ends were 6 bases for V and 1 base for J; bases not matched to a gene: 8. The CDR3 region has the DNA TGTGCCAGCAGATCCACAGGGGGAGTATCCTACGAGCAGTACTTC. Its protein product is CASRSTGGVSYEQYF.

The sample holds many counts of this clonotype. The V call is TRBV20-1, the J call TRBJ2-1, with D perhaps given as TRBD1 or TRBD2 (6 bases each). Deletions cut 3 bases from V and 0 bases from J, with 12 bases between. This CDR3 spans 15 amino acids. Germline loops: CDR1 DFQATT, CDR2 SNEGSKA (reference sequence). DNA of the CDR3: TGCAGTGCTAGTAAAGGGGGGAGCTCCTACAATGAGCAGTTCTTC. The encoded protein is CSASKGGSSYNEQFF.

CDR3 amino acids: CASQPGLGTYNEQFF. The CDR3 region has the DNA TGTGCCAGCCAACCGGGACTAGGAACCTACAATGAGCAGTTCTTC. This chain connects TRBV27 to TRBJ2-1; 8 positions agree with TRBD2. The germline V gene has CDR1 MNHEY and CDR2 SMNVEV (reference sequence). The CDR3 spans 15 residues. The V gene end was trimmed by 8 bases and the J gene end by 2 bases; junction bases not matched to a gene: 8.

This chain connects TRBV20-1 to TRBJ2-1, with 15 bases lining up with TRBD2. This CDR3 has 16 residues. From germline, CDR1 is DFQATT and CDR2 SNEGSKA (reference sequence). Trimming at V came to 5 bases and at J to 0 bases, leaving 2 bases not matched to a gene. CDR3 in amino acids: CSAGTSGGSSYNEQFF. DNA of the CDR3: TGCAGTGCTGGGACTAGCGGGGGGAGCTCCTACAATGAGCAGTTCTTC.

This clonotype occurred a few times. The V and J genes are TRBV27 and TRBJ2-3, with 8 bases matching TRBD2. There are 15 residues in the CDR3. CDR1 and CDR2 from the germline V gene are MNHEY and SMNVEV (reference sequence). V gave up 7 bases and J gave up 4 bases; unmatched junction bases: 10. CDR3: CASTSGSGGADTQYF. The CDR3 DNA reads TGTGCCAGCACCTCTGGATCCGGGGGGGCAGATACGCAGTATTTT.

This clonotype appeared many times. The chain joins TRBV4-3 to TRBJ2-7, with 10 bases matching TRBD1. CDR1 LGHNA and CDR2 YSLEER come from the germline V gene. V shed 1 base, J shed 0 bases, and the junction held 0 bases outside the gene matches. The CDR3 contains 15 residues. The CDR3 region is CASSQGTGGSYEQYF. The CDR3 coding sequence is TGCGCCAGCAGCCAAGGGACAGGGGGCTCCTACGAGCAGTACTTC.

This sequence joins TRBV27 and TRBJ1-6; 7 nucleotides align to TRBD1. Trimming at V came to 8 bases and at J to 4 bases, leaving 11 bases not matched to a gene. Germline V gives CDR1 MNHEY, CDR2 SMNVEV (reference sequence). This CDR3 comprises 16 residues. DNA of the CDR3: TGTGCCAGCCGCCGTTTGGGACAGTCTTATAATTCACCCCTCCACTTT. It translates to CASRRLGQSYNSPLHF.

The table lists this clonotype with a few counts. V is TRBV7-3 and J is TRBJ2-5; D not resolved. Germline loops: CDR1 SGHTA, CDR2 FQGTGA. The CDR3 spans 13 residues. The ends were cut back, 5 bases at V and 2 bases at J, with 9 bases in the middle. The CDR3 DNA is TGTGCCAGCAGCCGAGAGGTTCAAGAGACCCAGTACTTC. It specifies CASSREVQETQYF.

This clonotype was found many times. The chain combines TRBV6-5 with TRBJ2-4, with 11 bases matching TRBD2. The CDR3 consists of 14 residues. V lost 6 bases to trimming and J lost 9 bases; unmatched junction nucleotides: 7. The germline V gene encodes CDR1 MNHEY and CDR2 SVGAGI. Here the CDR3 DNA reads TGTGCCAGCAGGACCCGGACTAGCGGGTCCATTCAGTACTTC. It encodes CASRTRTSGSIQYF.